These 28 T cell receptor beta chains share one sample of origin, sequenced in a study of beta chain features in type 1 diabetes. The entirety of the isolated RNA underwent reverse transcription, so expressed TCRB transcripts were sequenced. Assay: immunoSEQ multiplex PCR; the TCRdb copy retains only in-frame clones and omits some. Here the sample spans 150,000 or so clones, approximately 9.2% being singletons. Sequencing was performed on central memory CD4+ T cells from blood. Every receptor here comes from a man between 18 and 35 years old in good health.

This chain uses TRBV4-1 with TRBJ2-7; possibly TRBD2 for D (5 bases). V lost 0 bases, J lost 2 bases, and 8 bases lay in between. Germline lookup yields CDR1 MGHRA and CDR2 YSYEKL. The CDR3 sequence is 14 residues long. Here the CDR3 reads CASSQDAGPYEQYF. The CDR3 bases are TGCGCCAGCAGCCAAGACGCGGGCCCCTACGAGCAGTACTTC.

This clone was found many times. The chain has TRBV16 and TRBJ1-6; D is possibly TRBD1 (6 bases). Looked up from germline, CDR1 is KGHSY and CDR2 is FQNENV. The CDR3 totals 16 residues. V was cut by 0 bases and J by 7 bases, with 13 bases left in between. DNA for the CDR3: TGTGCCAGCAGCCAATCGATTATGCAGGGGAATTCACCCCTCCACTTT. As protein: CASSQSIMQGNSPLHF.

The sample holds a few counts of this clone. The genes are TRBV4-1 and TRBJ2-3, with D uncertain. Trimming cost V 0 bases and J 0 bases, with 10 bases left between them. The CDR3 spans 16 residues. Germline CDR1 MGHRA, CDR2 YSYEKL. The CDR3 sequence: CASSQEKHSSTDTQYF. DNA of the CDR3: TGCGCCAGCAGCCAAGAAAAGCACTCTAGCACAGATACGCAGTATTTT.

This chain joins TRBV6-6 and TRBJ1-4; weak D call: TRBD1 (6 bases). The CDR3 loop spans 14 amino acids. CDR1 is MNHNY and CDR2 is SVGAGI in the germline V gene (reference sequence). Trimming took 6 bases from V and 5 from J, leaving 13 bases between them. As DNA, the CDR3 is TGTGCCAGCAGAAACACAGGGCAGAATGAAAAACTGTTTTTT. It is translated as CASRNTGQNEKLFF.

In this sample, this clone turned up many times. The chain couples TRBV19 to TRBJ2-2; TRBD1 matches at 8 bases. The germline V gene has CDR1 LNHDA and CDR2 SQIVND (reference sequence). The J segment lost 4 bases and the V segment lost 5 bases, leaving 0 bases of the junction unmatched. The CDR3 length is 13 residues. The chain's CDR3 is CASSGQGTGELFF. CDR3 nucleotide sequence: TGTGCCAGTAGTGGACAGGGCACCGGGGAGCTGTTTTTT. Looking up the rest from reference TRBV19 and TRBJ2-2 gives the full variable domain: DGGITQSPKYLFRKEGQNVTLSCEQNLNHDAMYWYRQDPGQGLRLIYYSQIVNDFQKGDIAEGYSVSREKKESFPLTVTSAQKNPTAFYLCASSGQGTGELFFGEGSRLTVL.

The chain recombines TRBV27 with TRBJ2-3; the D gene is possibly TRBD1 (6 bases). In germline, CDR1 is MNHEY, CDR2 SMNVEV (reference sequence). V was shortened by 7 bases and J by 1 base, with 12 bases between the two germline ends. The CDR3 consists of 14 residues. The CDR3 nucleotides read TGTGCCAGCATCAACAGGGTGGGCACAGATACGCAGTATTTT. Translation gives CASINRVGTDTQYF.

This clone has a count of ten or more. The genes are TRBV9 and TRBJ2-5; 8 bases fit TRBD1. The length of the CDR3 is 14 residues. Germline V gene sequence: CDR1 SGDLS, CDR2 YYNGEE. The J segment lost 6 bases and the V segment lost 3 bases, leaving 7 bases of the junction unmatched. In nucleotides, the CDR3 is TGTGCCAGCAGCGGAGGACAGGGTGGACAGACCCAGTACTTC. Protein product: CASSGGQGGQTQYF.

The chain combines TRBV7-9 with TRBJ1-3, with D unresolved. From germline, CDR1 is SEHNR and CDR2 FQNEAQ (reference sequence). CDR3 length: 16 amino acids. Trimming left V 5 bases short and J 0 bases short, with 14 bases between. The DNA for the CDR3 is TGTGCCAGCAGCCCTCACGTCATGAGCTCTGGAAACACCATATATTTT. Its translation: CASSPHVMSSGNTIYF.

In its sample, this clone was seen a few times. This chain uses TRBV29-1 with TRBJ2-7; the D gene is possibly TRBD1 (6 bases). Germline V gene sequence: CDR1 SQVTM, CDR2 ANQGSEA. The CDR3 contains 12 residues. Between the trimmed V and J ends, which lost 3 bases and 3 bases, there was a span of 9 bases. Here the CDR3 reads CSVEGAYYEQYF. For the CDR3, the DNA is TGCAGCGTTGAGGGGGCCTACTACGAGCAGTACTTC.

This chain joins TRBV7-8 and TRBJ2-5; TRBD2 matches at 7 bases. With V trimmed by 5 bases and J by 8 bases, 14 bases remained unmatched. There are 15 residues in the CDR3. Per germline, CDR1 SGHVS and CDR2 FQNEAQ. CDR3 bases: TGTGCCAGCAGCCCCTCCGGGACTACGACCGGAACCCAGTACTTC. Protein: CASSPSGTTTGTQYF.

This clone was seen a few times. V gene TRBV10-2 combines with J gene TRBJ2-5; D is unclear. CDR1 is WSHSY and CDR2 is SAAADI in the germline V gene. The V end lost 2 bases, the J end lost 5 bases, and 6 bases lay between the germline ends. The length of the CDR3 is 12 residues. CDR3 sequence reads: CASSEVMETQYF. The CDR3 DNA is TGCGCCAGCAGTGAGGTTATGGAGACCCAGTACTTC.

This chain connects TRBV6-5 to TRBJ2-5; D gene unclear. The V end was cut by 7 bases, the J end by 4 bases, with 16 bases between. The CDR3 is made up of 14 amino acids. Germline V lookup: CDR1 MNHEY, CDR2 SVGAGI. The CDR3 region is CASTRVPLGETQYF. CDR3 in DNA: TGTGCCAGCACCCGGGTCCCGCTGGGAGAGACCCAGTACTTC.

This clone was seen only a few times. This chain links TRBV4-3 with TRBJ2-3, with TRBD2 matching over 9 bases. The germline V gene has CDR1 LGHNA and CDR2 YSLEER. J lost 5 bases, V lost 0 bases, and 9 bases had no gene match. This CDR3 is 17 amino acids long. Here the CDR3 DNA reads TGCGCCAGCAGCCAAGAACTCGGCGGGGGGGTTAGAGATACGCAGTATTTT. Its protein product is CASSQELGGGVRDTQYF.

This clone was counted between two and nine times. The chain couples TRBV5-1 to TRBJ2-7; a weak D match, TRBD2 (5 bases). V was cut by 0 bases and J by 6 bases, with 7 bases left in between. CDR3 size: 12 residues. Germline V gene sequence: CDR1 SGHRS, CDR2 YFSETQ. CDR3 region: CASSLAGFEQYF. The CDR3 coding sequence is TGCGCCAGCAGCTTGGCGGGGTTCGAGCAGTACTTC. The full variable domain, rest sourced from reference TRBV5-1 and TRBJ2-7, is KAGVTQTPRYLIKTRGQQVTLSCSPISGHRSVSWYQQTPGQGLQFLFEYFSETQRNKGNFPGRFSGRQFSNSRSEMNVSTLELGDSALYLCASSLAGFEQYFGPGTRLTVT.

J is TRBJ1-2 and V is TRBV6-4; tentative D call: TRBD1 (6 bases). Germline V CDR1 and CDR2: MRHNA, SNTAGT. This CDR3 contains 15 residues. V was clipped by 6 bases and J by 4 bases, with 18 bases between them. CDR3 region: CASSKDTGFGYGYTF. The CDR3 DNA is TGTGCCAGCAGCAAGGATACAGGGTTTGGCTATGGCTACACCTTC.

Here the CDR3 reads CASSWGLAVVRGTDTQYF. The CDR3 region has the DNA TGCGCCAGCAGCTGGGGACTAGCCGTAGTTCGCGGCACAGATACGCAGTATTTT. The V and J genes are TRBV5-1 and TRBJ2-3; 9 nucleotides align to TRBD2. Germline V CDR1 and CDR2: SGHRS, YFSETQ. Germline trimming cut 3 bases from V and 1 base from J; bases unmatched to any gene: 12. This CDR3 has 18 residues.

This clone was detected a few times. The gene calls are TRBV18 and TRBJ2-5; no definite D call. The CDR3 has 15 residues. From germline, CDR1 is KGHSH and CDR2 LQKENI. The ends were cut back, 3 bases at V and 0 bases at J, with 11 bases in the middle. The CDR3 region is CASSPPSRYQETQYF. CDR3 DNA sequence: TGTGCCAGCTCACCTCCCAGCAGGTACCAAGAGACCCAGTACTTC.

This clone has a handful of counts. The chain uses TRBV2 and TRBJ2-5, with D perhaps TRBD1 (5 bases). The CDR3 consists of 14 residues. V lost 4 bases and J lost 4, with 13 bases in between. Germline V gives CDR1 SNHLY, CDR2 FYNNEI. The CDR3 loop is CASSGSRVAETQYF. CDR3 bases: TGTGCCAGCAGTGGTTCCAGGGTGGCAGAGACCCAGTACTTC.

Points on this clone: Other DNA sequences within the sample encode an identical CDR3. The V call is TRBV7-2, the J call TRBJ1-2; TRBD1 is a possible D gene (6 bases). Per the germline V gene, CDR1 is SGHTA and CDR2 is FQGNSA. Trimming cost V 3 bases and J 3 bases, with 11 bases left between them. This CDR3 has 14 amino acids. CDR3 DNA: TGTGCCAGCAGCTTGGTCAGGGGAGACTATGGCTACACCTTC. This encodes CASSLVRGDYGYTF. Full variable domain (missing parts from reference TRBV7-2 and TRBJ1-2): GAGVSQSPSNKVTEKGKDVELRCDPISGHTALYWYRQSLGQGLEFLIYFQGNSAPDKSGLPSDRFSAERTGGSVSTLTIQRTQQEDSAVYLCASSLVRGDYGYTFGSGTRLTVV.

This rearrangement joins TRBV11-1 to TRBJ2-5; TRBD2 agrees at 8 bases. V was pared by 5 bases and J by 0 bases, with 8 bases of the junction left unmatched. The CDR3 extends over 16 amino acids. CDR1 and CDR2 from the germline V gene are SGHAT and FQDESV (reference sequence). For the CDR3, the DNA is TGTGCCAGCAGCACGGCGCCGGGGGGGGACCAAGAGACCCAGTACTTC. Translated: CASSTAPGGDQETQYF.

The chain employs TRBV29-1 and TRBJ2-7; TRBD2 aligns across 11 bases. Germline loops: CDR1 SQVTM, CDR2 ANQGSEA. Trimming took 7 bases from V and 2 from J; bases not matched to a gene: 10. This CDR3 comprises 15 residues. The CDR3 DNA reads TGCAGCGCCACTGAGACTAGCGGGGTGACCTACGAGCAGTACTTC. Its translation is CSATETSGVTYEQYF.

This clone was seen ten or more times. J is TRBJ1-2 and V is TRBV7-3, with D uncertain. Per the germline V gene, CDR1 is SGHTA and CDR2 is FQGTGA. CDR3 size: 12 residues. Trimming removed 2 bases at V and 12 bases at J, with 13 bases between. The CDR3 DNA reads TGTGCCAGCAGCTTATACTACCCGAGGAACACCTTC. As protein: CASSLYYPRNTF.

This clone came up many times. The rearrangement links TRBV18 to TRBJ2-3; 7 bases are shared with TRBD1. V was pared by 5 bases and J by 5 bases, with 7 bases of the junction left unmatched. Germline lookup yields CDR1 KGHSH and CDR2 LQKENI. The CDR3 has 14 residues. The CDR3 loop reads CASSSTTGVDTQYF. DNA for the CDR3: TGTGCCAGCTCATCGACCACAGGGGTAGATACGCAGTATTTT.

V usage is TRBV7-2 and J usage is TRBJ2-1; 12 positions agree with TRBD1. Germline assignment: CDR1 SGHTA and CDR2 FQGNSA. This CDR3 comprises 17 residues. J gave up 6 bases and V 1 base, and 7 bases lay outside the gene matches. CDR3 nucleotide sequence: TGTGCCAGCAGCTTAGTAAGTGGGGGACAGGGGGCCAATGAGCAGTTCTTC. It encodes CASSLVSGGQGANEQFF.

This chain links TRBV30 with TRBJ2-1; TRBD2 matches 12 bases. Unmatched junction bases numbered 2, after V lost 0 bases and J lost 2 bases. In germline, CDR1 is GTSNPN, CDR2 SVGIG (reference sequence). The CDR3 runs 16 residues. In nucleotides, the CDR3 is TGTGCCTGGAGTGTACCTAGCGGGGGGGCCTACAATGAGCAGTTCTTC. It specifies CAWSVPSGGAYNEQFF.

This clone has only a few counts. The V call is TRBV27, the J call TRBJ2-5; possible D gene TRBD2, 6 bases. CDR1 and CDR2 (germline): MNHEY, SMNVEV (reference sequence). Deletions cut 2 bases from V and 4 bases from J, with 14 bases between. This CDR3 has 15 amino acids. For the CDR3, the DNA is TGTGCCAGCAGTTTAGGGCAGGGAGGCACAGAGACCCAGTACTTC. It encodes CASSLGQGGTETQYF.

This clone was recorded a few times. V gene TRBV5-6 combines with J gene TRBJ2-7, with D tentatively TRBD1 (5 bases). The V gene lost 0 bases and the J gene lost 2 bases, with 6 bases spanning the gap. The CDR3 sequence is 13 residues long. CDR1 SGHDT and CDR2 YYEEEE come from the germline V gene. In DNA, the CDR3 is TGTGCCAGCAGCTTGGAGACAGCCTACGAGCAGTACTTC. Translating gives CASSLETAYEQYF.

This clone was detected a few times. The chain links TRBV7-9 to TRBJ1-1, with 7 bases identical to TRBD1. The ends lost 5 bases at V and 0 bases at J; junction bases unmatched: 6. Germline assignment: CDR1 SEHNR and CDR2 FQNEAQ (reference sequence). The CDR3 loop spans 15 amino acids. The CDR3 coding sequence is TGTGCCAGCAGCCCTATGGGACAGCTGAACACTGAAGCTTTCTTT. This sequence encodes CASSPMGQLNTEAFF. Complete variable domain (other parts from reference TRBV7-9 and TRBJ1-1): DTGVSQNPRHKITKRGQNVTFRCDPISEHNRLYWYRQTLGQGPEFLTYFQNEAQLEKSRLLSDRFSAERPKGSFSTLEIQRTEQGDSAMYLCASSPMGQLNTEAFFGQGTRLTVV.